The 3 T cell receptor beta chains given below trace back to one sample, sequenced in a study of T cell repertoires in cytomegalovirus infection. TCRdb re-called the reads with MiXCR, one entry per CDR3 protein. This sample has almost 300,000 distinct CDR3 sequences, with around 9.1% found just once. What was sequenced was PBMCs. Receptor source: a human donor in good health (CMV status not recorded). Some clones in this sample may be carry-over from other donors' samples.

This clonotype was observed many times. The CDR3 region has the DNA TGTGCCAGCGCGGAATTTATTCTAGAGACCCAGTACTTC. Translated: CASAEFILETQYF. This sequence joins TRBV6-1 and TRBJ2-5; no definite D call. This CDR3 is 13 amino acids long. The germline V gene has CDR1 MNHNS and CDR2 SASEGT. With 8 bases removed from V and 4 bases from J, the gap between germline ends came to 14 bases.

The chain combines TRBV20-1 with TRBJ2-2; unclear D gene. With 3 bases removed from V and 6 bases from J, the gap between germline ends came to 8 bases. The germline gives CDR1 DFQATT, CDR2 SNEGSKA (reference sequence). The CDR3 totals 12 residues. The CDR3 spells CSASMASGELFF. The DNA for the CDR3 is TGCAGTGCTAGTATGGCCTCCGGGGAGCTGTTTTTT.

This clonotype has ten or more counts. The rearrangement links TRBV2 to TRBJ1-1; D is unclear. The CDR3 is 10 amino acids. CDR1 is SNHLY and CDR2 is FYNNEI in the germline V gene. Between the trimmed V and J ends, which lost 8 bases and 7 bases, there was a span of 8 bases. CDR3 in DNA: TGTGCCAGCCTTCTTATTGAAGCTTTCTTT. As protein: CASLLIEAFF. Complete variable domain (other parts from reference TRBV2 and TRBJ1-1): EPEVTQTPSHQVTQMGQEVILRCVPISNHLYFYWYRQILGQKVEFLVSFYNNEISEKSEIFDDQFSVERPDGSNFTLKIRSTKLEDSAMYFCASLLIEAFFGQGTRLTVV.